These 7 T cell receptor beta chains share one sample of origin, sequenced in a study of T cell responses to AZD1222 COVID-19 vaccine. Assay: immunoSEQ multiplex PCR; the TCRdb copy retains only in-frame clones and omits some. Among more than 95,000 clones listed, about 93% were seen once. Here the sequenced sample was peripheral blood, taken on day 0 of AZD1222 vaccination. The receptors come from an adult in good health.

The chain joins TRBV18 to TRBJ1-4, with a possible D match to TRBD1 (5 bases). V gave up 3 bases and J gave up 6 bases, with 11 bases separating them. The germline V gene encodes CDR1 KGHSH and CDR2 LQKENI. CDR3 length equals 14 residues. CDR3 amino acids: CASSPGLRDEKLFF. The DNA for the CDR3 is TGTGCCAGCTCACCGGGACTCAGGGATGAAAAACTGTTTTTT.

The chain is built from TRBV20-1 and TRBJ2-1, with 8 bases lining up with TRBD2. The ends lost 3 bases at V and 10 bases at J; junction bases unmatched: 5. Germline CDR1 and CDR2: DFQATT and SNEGSKA (reference sequence). The CDR3 sequence is 12 residues long. Here the CDR3 DNA reads TGCAGTGCTAGTACTAGCGGACTGGAGCAGTTCTTC. It encodes CSASTSGLEQFF.

This chain links TRBV6-5 with TRBJ2-3; D may be TRBD1 or TRBD2 (5 bases each). V dropped 6 bases and J dropped 0 bases, with 13 bases sitting between them. This CDR3 is built from 15 residues. Per the germline V gene, CDR1 is MNHEY and CDR2 is SVGAGI. CDR3 residues: CASRRTWDSTDTQYF. The CDR3, as DNA: TGTGCCAGCAGGCGGACTTGGGACAGCACAGATACGCAGTATTTT.

The V gene is TRBV10-3, the J gene TRBJ2-1; D may correspond to TRBD1 or TRBD2 (5 bases each). Trimming pared 6 bases from V and 8 bases from J, leaving 14 bases between. Looked up from germline, CDR1 is ENHRY and CDR2 is SYGVKD. The CDR3 covers 13 residues. In DNA form, the CDR3 reads TGTGCCATCAGCGAAACTAGGGACGATGAGCAGTTCTTC. This gives the protein CAISETRDDEQFF.

The chain links TRBV19 to TRBJ1-5; no clear D gene. The germline V and J ends were trimmed by 4 bases and 6 bases, with 7 bases remaining between them. CDR3 size: 12 residues. CDR1 is LNHDA and CDR2 is SQIVND in the germline V gene (reference sequence). The CDR3 coding sequence is TGTGCCAGTAGTAACTTGGGTCAGCCCCAGCATTTT. Translation gives CASSNLGQPQHF.

This clone was found once. This sequence joins TRBV6-5 and TRBJ1-5; 8 bases fit TRBD1. The V and J ends lost 6 bases and 3 bases, in that order; junction bases with no gene match: 1. Germline CDR1 MNHEY, CDR2 SVGAGI. The CDR3 sequence is 13 residues long. The CDR3 here is CASSRGLNQPQHF. The CDR3 DNA is TGTGCCAGCAGCAGGGGGCTCAATCAGCCCCAGCATTTT.

The chain is built from TRBV6-2 or TRBV6-3 and TRBJ2-3; D gene uncertain. CDR3 length equals 13 residues. Germline V gene sequence: CDR1 MNHEY, CDR2 SVGEGT. The V gene lost 6 bases and the J gene lost 5 bases, with 12 bases spanning the gap. CDR3 nucleotide sequence: TGTGCCAGCAGCTATGGCCCCAGAGATACGCAGTATTTT. Translated: CASSYGPRDTQYF.